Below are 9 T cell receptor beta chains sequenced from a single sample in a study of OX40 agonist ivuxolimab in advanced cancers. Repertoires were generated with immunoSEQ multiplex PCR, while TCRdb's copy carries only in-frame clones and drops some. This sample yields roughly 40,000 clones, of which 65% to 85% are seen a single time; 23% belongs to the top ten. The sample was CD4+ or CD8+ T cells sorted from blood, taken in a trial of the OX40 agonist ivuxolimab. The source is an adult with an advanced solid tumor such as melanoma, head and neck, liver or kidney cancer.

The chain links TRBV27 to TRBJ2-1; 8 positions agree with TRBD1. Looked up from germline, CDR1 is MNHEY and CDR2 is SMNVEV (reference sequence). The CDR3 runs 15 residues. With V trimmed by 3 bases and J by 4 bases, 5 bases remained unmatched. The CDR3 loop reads CASSLQGAIYNEQFF. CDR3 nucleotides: TGTGCCAGCAGTTTGCAGGGGGCCATTTACAATGAGCAGTTCTTC.

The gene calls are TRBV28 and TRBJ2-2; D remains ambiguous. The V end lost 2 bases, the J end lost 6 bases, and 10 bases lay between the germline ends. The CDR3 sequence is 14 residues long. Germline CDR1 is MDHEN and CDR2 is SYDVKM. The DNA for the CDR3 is TGTGCCAGCAGTTTAGACGAACCTCCCGGGGAGCTGTTTTTT. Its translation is CASSLDEPPGELFF.

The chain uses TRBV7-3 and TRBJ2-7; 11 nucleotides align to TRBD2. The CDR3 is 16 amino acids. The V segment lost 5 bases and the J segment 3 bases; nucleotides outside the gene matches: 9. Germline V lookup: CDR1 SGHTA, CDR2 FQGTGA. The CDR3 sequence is CASSPDRTSGRYEQYF. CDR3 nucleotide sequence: TGTGCCAGCAGCCCGGACCGGACTAGCGGGCGCTACGAGCAGTACTTC.

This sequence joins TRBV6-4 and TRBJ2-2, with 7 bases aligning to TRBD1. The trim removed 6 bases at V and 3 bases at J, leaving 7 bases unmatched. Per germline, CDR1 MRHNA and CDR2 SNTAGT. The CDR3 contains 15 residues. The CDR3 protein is CASRVSTGDTGELFF. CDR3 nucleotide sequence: TGTGCCAGCAGAGTAAGCACAGGGGACACCGGGGAGCTGTTTTTT.

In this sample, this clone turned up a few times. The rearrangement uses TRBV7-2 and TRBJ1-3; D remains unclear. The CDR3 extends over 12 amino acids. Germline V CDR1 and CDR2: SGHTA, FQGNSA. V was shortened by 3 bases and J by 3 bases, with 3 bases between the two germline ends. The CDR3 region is CASSFGGNTIYF. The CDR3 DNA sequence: TGTGCCAGCAGCTTTGGTGGAAACACCATATATTTT.

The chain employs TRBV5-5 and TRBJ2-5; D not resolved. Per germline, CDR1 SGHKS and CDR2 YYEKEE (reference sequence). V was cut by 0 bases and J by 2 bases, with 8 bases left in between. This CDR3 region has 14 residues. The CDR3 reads CASSLDSRQETQYF. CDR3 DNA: TGTGCCAGCAGCTTGGATAGCCGGCAAGAGACCCAGTACTTC. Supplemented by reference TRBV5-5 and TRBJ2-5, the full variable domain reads DAGVTQSPTHLIKTRGQQVTLRCSPISGHKSVSWYQQVLGQGPQFIFQYYEKEERGRGNFPDRFSARQFPNYSSELNVNALLLGDSALYLCASSLDSRQETQYFGPGTRLLVL.

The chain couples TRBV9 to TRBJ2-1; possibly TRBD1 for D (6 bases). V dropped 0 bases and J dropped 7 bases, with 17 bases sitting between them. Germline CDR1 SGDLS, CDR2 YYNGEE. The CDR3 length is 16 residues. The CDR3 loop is CASSVVGGRPGNEQFF. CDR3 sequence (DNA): TGTGCCAGCAGCGTAGTTGGGGGCAGACCGGGGAATGAGCAGTTCTTC.

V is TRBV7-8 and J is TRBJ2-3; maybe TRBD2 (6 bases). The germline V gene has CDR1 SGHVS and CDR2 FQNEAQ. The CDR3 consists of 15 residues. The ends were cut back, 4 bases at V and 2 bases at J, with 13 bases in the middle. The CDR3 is CASSSLGSFTDTQYF. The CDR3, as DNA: TGTGCCAGCAGCTCTCTCGGGAGTTTCACAGATACGCAGTATTTT.

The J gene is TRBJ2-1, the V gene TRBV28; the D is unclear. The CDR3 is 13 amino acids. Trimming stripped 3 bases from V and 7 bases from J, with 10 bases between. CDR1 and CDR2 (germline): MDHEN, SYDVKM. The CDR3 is CASSFVAENEQFF. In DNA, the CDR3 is TGTGCCAGCAGTTTCGTCGCGGAAAATGAGCAGTTCTTC. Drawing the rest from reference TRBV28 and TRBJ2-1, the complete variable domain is DVKVTQSSRYLVKRTGEKVFLECVQDMDHENMFWYRQDPGLGLRLIYFSYDVKMKEKGDIPEGYSVSREKKERFSLILESASTNQTSMYLCASSFVAENEQFFGPGTRLTVL.